This T cell receptor beta chain was recorded in a study of blood T cell repertoires in COVID-19. Study in general: Some COVID-19 samples were acute and others convalescent; all came from the United States, Italy and Spain. Sources were T cells, B-cell-depleted T cells, or PBMCs; the material itself was cDNA or gDNA.

Per the original data handling: Cell counts per sample came from amplifying reference gene primers. Sequencing used immunoSEQ multiplex PCR; TCRdb keeps in-frame clones, though not all of them. V and J calls and clone size are as listed in that table; D and trimming were resolved from the DNA. The table includes over 110,000 clones, 81% detected once. After removal of 4 bases from V and 6 bases from J, the junction contained 15 bases not matched to a gene. Germline CDR1 reads SGDLS; CDR2 reads YYNGEE. The CDR3 is 17 amino acids. Material: peripheral blood. The source is a human donor in a cohort sampled during active COVID-19. The gene calls are TRBV9 and TRBJ2-3; TRBD2 aligns across 9 bases. For the CDR3, the DNA is TGTGCCAGCAGCCCCAAGGGACTAGCTGATGCATTGGATACGCAGTATTTT. As protein: CASSPKGLADALDTQYF. The complete variable domain, with remaining parts taken from reference TRBV9 and TRBJ2-3, reads DSGVTQTPKHLITATGQRVTLRCSPRSGDLSVYWYQQSLDQGLQFLIQYYNGEERAKGNILERFSAQQFPDLHSELNLSSLELGDSALYFCASSPKGLADALDTQYFGPGTRLTVL.